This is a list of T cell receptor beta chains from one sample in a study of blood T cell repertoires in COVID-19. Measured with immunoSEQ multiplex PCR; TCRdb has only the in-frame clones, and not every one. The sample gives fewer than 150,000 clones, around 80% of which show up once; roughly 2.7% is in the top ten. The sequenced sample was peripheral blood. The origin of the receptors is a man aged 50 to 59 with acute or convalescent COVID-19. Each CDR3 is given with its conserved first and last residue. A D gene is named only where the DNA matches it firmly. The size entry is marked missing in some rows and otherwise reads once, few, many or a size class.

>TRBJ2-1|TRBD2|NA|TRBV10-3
CAISESSSGMSYNEQFF
TGTGCCATCAGTGAGTCGTCTAGCGGGATGTCCTACAATGAGCAGTTCTTC
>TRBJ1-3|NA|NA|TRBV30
CALGQFLGNTIYF
TGTGCCCTCGGACAGTTCCTTGGAAACACCATATATTTT
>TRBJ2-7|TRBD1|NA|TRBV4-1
CASSRQLGQSYEQYF
TGCGCCAGCAGCCGACAACTGGGACAGTCCTACGAGCAGTACTTC
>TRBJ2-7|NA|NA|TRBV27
CASRAIISDYEQYF
TGTGCCAGCAGGGCAATAATTAGCGACTACGAGCAGTACTTC
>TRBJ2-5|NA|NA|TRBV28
CASSLNRERSWETQYF
TGTGCCAGCAGTTTGAACAGGGAGCGTTCTTGGGAGACCCAGTACTTC
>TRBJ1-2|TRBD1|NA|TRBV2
CASRRDRGLSGYTF
TGTGCCAGCAGGCGGGACAGGGGGCTGTCTGGCTACACCTTC
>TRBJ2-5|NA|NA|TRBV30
CAWRPSPGQETQYF
TGTGCCTGGAGGCCCTCCCCAGGGCAAGAGACCCAGTACTTC
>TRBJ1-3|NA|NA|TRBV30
CAWAGNSGNTIYF
TGTGCCTGGGCAGGGAACTCTGGAAACACCATATATTTT
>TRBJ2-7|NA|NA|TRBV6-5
CASSLYEQYF
TGTGCCAGCAGCCTTTACGAGCAGTACTTC
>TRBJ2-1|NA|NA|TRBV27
CASSFSHNEQFF
TGTGCCAGCAGTTTCTCCCACAATGAGCAGTTCTTC
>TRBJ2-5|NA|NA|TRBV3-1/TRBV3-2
CASSQGGETGTQYF
TGTGCCAGCAGCCAAGGCGGGGAGACCGGGACCCAGTACTTC
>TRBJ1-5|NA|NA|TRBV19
CASSIVRGGQPQHF
TGTGCCAGTAGTATAGTAAGGGGTGGGCAGCCCCAGCATTTT
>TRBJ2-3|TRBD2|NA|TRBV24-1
CATSVRVGGPDTQYF
TGTGCCACCAGTGTGAGGGTGGGAGGGCCAGATACGCAGTATTTT
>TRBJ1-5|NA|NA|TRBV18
CASSPQSGQTFFSNQPQHF
TGTGCCAGCTCACCACAGTCAGGACAGACCTTCTTCTCCAATCAGCCCCAGCATTTT
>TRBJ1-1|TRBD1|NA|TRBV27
CASSFVTGEWTEAFF
TGTGCCAGCAGTTTTGTCACAGGGGAGTGGACTGAAGCTTTCTTT
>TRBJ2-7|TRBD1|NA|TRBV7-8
CASSLESGQGSEQYF
TGTGCCAGCAGCTTAGAGTCTGGACAGGGTTCCGAGCAGTACTTC
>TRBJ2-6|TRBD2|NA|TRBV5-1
CASSLREGRSGANVLTF
TGCGCCAGCAGCTTGAGGGAGGGCCGCTCTGGGGCCAACGTCCTGACTTTC
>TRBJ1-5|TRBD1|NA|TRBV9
CASSAGQGNQPQHF
TGTGCCAGCAGCGCCGGACAGGGCAATCAGCCCCAGCATTTT
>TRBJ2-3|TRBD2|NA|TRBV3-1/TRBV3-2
CASSQAGLAGVGDTQYF
TGTGCCAGCAGCCAAGCAGGACTAGCGGGTGTTGGAGATACGCAGTATTTT
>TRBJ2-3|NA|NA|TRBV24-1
CATSDPSSTDTQYF
TGTGCCACCAGTGACCCTAGCTCAACAGATACGCAGTATTTT
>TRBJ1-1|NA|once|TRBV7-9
CASSLTGTEAFF
TGTGCCAGCAGCTTAACAGGCACTGAAGCTTTCTTT
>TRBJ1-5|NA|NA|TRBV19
CASTSTLDNQIYQPQHF
TGTGCCAGTACCTCTACCTTGGACAACCAAATTTATCAGCCCCAGCATTTT
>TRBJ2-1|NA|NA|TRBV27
CASSFSRYNEQFF
TGTGCCAGCAGTTTTAGCCGCTACAATGAGCAGTTCTTC
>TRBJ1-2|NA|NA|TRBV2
CAKKVPQGNYGYTF
TGTGCCAAAAAAGTCCCCCAGGGTAACTATGGCTACACCTTC
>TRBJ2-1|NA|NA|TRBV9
CASSASRGGFYDEQFF
TGTGCCAGCAGCGCATCAAGGGGAGGTTTTTACGATGAGCAGTTCTTC
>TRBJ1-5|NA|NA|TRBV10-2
CASSSGLDNQPQHF
TGCGCCAGCAGCTCCGGGTTGGACAATCAGCCCCAGCATTTT
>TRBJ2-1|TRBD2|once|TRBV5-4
CASTLGGSASYNEQFF
TGTGCCAGCACCCTGGGGGGGTCGGCGTCCTACAATGAGCAGTTCTTC
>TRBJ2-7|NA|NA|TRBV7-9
CANKSGVSYEQYF
TGTGCCAACAAAAGCGGAGTCTCCTACGAGCAGTACTTC
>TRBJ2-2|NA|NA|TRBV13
CASSLERTGELFF
TGTGCCAGCAGCTTAGAGCGGACCGGGGAGCTGTTTTTT
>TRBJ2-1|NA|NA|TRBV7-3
CASSPDSNEQFF
TGTGCCAGCAGCCCGGACAGTAATGAGCAGTTCTTC
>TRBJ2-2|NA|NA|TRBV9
CASSEGEPRTGELFF
TGTGCCAGCAGCGAAGGGGAACCCCGGACCGGGGAGCTGTTTTTT
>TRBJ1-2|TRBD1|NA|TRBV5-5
CASSLRDRPTNYGYTF
TGTGCCAGCAGCCTAAGGGACAGGCCCACTAACTATGGCTACACCTTC
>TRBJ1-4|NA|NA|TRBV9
CASSVEGTLNEKLFF
TGTGCCAGCAGCGTAGAGGGGACATTGAATGAAAAACTGTTTTTT